The rows below give T cell receptor beta chains drawn from one sample of a study of T cell repertoires in cytomegalovirus infection. Via MiXCR, TCRdb re-called the reads, giving one row per CDR3 protein. Of 560,000 or so distinct CDR3 sequences in the sample, approximately 15% were seen once. Sequenced material: CD8+ T cells from PBMCs. The receptors here all came from a human donor in good health (CMV status not recorded). Some clones in this sample may be carry-over from other donors' samples. Both conserved end residues are trimmed from each CDR3.

>TRBV12-3/TRBV12-4|TRBJ2-5
ASSLGLRRDIVQVVQY
>TRBV9|TRBJ2-5
ASSVGGRMAGEETQY
>TRBV4-3|TRBJ2-5
ASSQDHRGGAQETQY
>TRBV4-1|TRBJ2-5
ASSQDTGSWKTQY
>TRBV13|TRBJ2-1
ASSLSRLNEQF
>TRBV12-3/TRBV12-4|TRBJ2-7
ASSRDSGYEQY
>TRBV7-8|TRBJ2-7
ASTTSGRPYEQY
>TRBV7-8|TRBJ2-5
ASSLVLGDETQY
>TRBV12-3/TRBV12-4|TRBJ1-1
ASSLQRFDTEAF
>TRBV2|TRBJ1-1
ASSEARVGTEAF
>TRBV29-1|TRBJ2-1
SAEGGFGNEQF
>TRBV10-3|TRBJ1-1
AISTGSEAF
>TRBV2|TRBJ2-7
ASVTGSYEQY
>TRBV7-8|TRBJ2-1
ASGERASGGRNSYNEQF
>TRBV19|TRBJ1-1
ASSEGARDATEAF
>TRBV7-8|TRBJ2-3
ASSPTRWGSGGLDTQY
>TRBV6-5|TRBJ2-7
ASGQDRGFLPYEQY
>TRBV7-9|TRBJ2-5
ASSSAGGGETQY
>TRBV28|TRBJ1-5
ASSEQGRKRPQH
>TRBV11-2|TRBJ1-1
ASTTSSVDEAF
>TRBV27|TRBJ2-7
ASSVPSGLHEQY
>TRBV7-9|TRBJ1-2
ASSTVEKGRSYGYT
>TRBV20-1|TRBJ2-1
SASRGLSSYNEQF
>TRBV6-1|TRBJ2-7
ASAGRGRSYEQY
>TRBV3-1|TRBJ2-1
ASSQDTVLYNEQF
>TRBV19|TRBJ2-4
ASRSRPLAKNIQY
>TRBV3-1|TRBJ2-7
ASSDEVEQY
>TRBV3-1|TRBJ2-5
ASSQAWGGEETQY
>TRBV7-9|TRBJ2-1
ASSLRALRGLNEQF
>TRBV10-3|TRBJ2-3
ASYSGLAATDTQY
>TRBV28|TRBJ2-3
ASSSRPDTDTQY
>TRBV5-6|TRBJ1-5
ASSLSGGRNQPQH
>TRBV12-3/TRBV12-4|TRBJ2-6
AAGLFATGSGANVLT
>TRBV2|TRBJ1-5
ASREDRSNQPQH
>TRBV5-1|TRBJ1-2
ASTPTGVANYGYT
>TRBV9|TRBJ1-6
ASSARTGPTATLH
>TRBV6-1|TRBJ1-1
ASSESEGGNTEAF
>TRBV2|TRBJ2-1
ASTGLDQF
>TRBV19|TRBJ1-2
ASSIDTAYYGYT
>TRBV19|TRBJ1-3
ASTRGRGRVFPGNTIY
>TRBV12-3/TRBV12-4|TRBJ1-5
ASSLSSLETGRDQPQH
>TRBV12-3/TRBV12-4|TRBJ2-3
ASSPSLRWDSTDTQY